This TCR beta chain was captured by sequencing in a study of blood T cells in healthy people across ages. Aged roughly 6 to 95, donors were systemically healthy Caucasians from Russia. Primers used in a second PCR of about 6 to 11 cycles were a sample-barcoded 5' primer and a J-beta primer mix. Using its own MiXCR run on the 5' RACE reads, TCRdb lists one record per CDR3 protein. Of approximately 900,000 distinct CDR3 sequences listed, roughly 52% are singletons. This clonotype has a handful of counts. The receptor was isolated from a man in his thirties or forties in good health. The sequenced sample consisted of blood.

The CDR3 nucleotides read TGTGCCAGCAGCCCCGTAGGGACTTGGGACTACGAGCAGTACTTC. Encoded protein: CASSPVGTWDYEQYF. The genes are TRBV6-6 and TRBJ2-7, with TRBD2 as a possible D gene (6 bases). The CDR3 totals 15 residues. V gave up 6 bases and J gave up 3 bases, with 18 bases separating them. Germline V CDR1 and CDR2: MNHNY, SVGAGI (reference sequence).